What follows is one T cell receptor (beta chain) and its context. This sample is drawn from a study of control samples from healthy donors and cancer patients. The V gene end was trimmed by 0 bases and the J gene end by 5 bases; junction bases not matched to a gene: 1. Germline lookup yields CDR1 KGHSH and CDR2 LQKENI. The CDR3 is 14 residues long. Produced via immunoSEQ multiplex PCR; TCRdb's table is partial and in-frame only. The sample has 85,000 to 95,000 clones, 82% seen once. The sample comprised blood. The rearrangement joins TRBV18 to TRBJ2-5, with 9 nucleotides matching TRBD2. This clonotype was obtained from a woman aged 60-70 years in good health. CDR3 amino acids: CASSPPGLAETQYF. CDR3 DNA: TGTGCCAGCTCACCACCGGGACTAGCCGAGACCCAGTACTTC. Based on the CDR3 plus reference TRBV18 and TRBJ2-5, the full variable domain is NAGVMQNPRHLVRRRGQEARLRCSPMKGHSHVYWYRQLPEEGLKFMVYLQKENIIDESGMPKERFSAEFPKEGPSILRIQQVVRGDSAAYFCASSPPGLAETQYFGPGTRLLVL.